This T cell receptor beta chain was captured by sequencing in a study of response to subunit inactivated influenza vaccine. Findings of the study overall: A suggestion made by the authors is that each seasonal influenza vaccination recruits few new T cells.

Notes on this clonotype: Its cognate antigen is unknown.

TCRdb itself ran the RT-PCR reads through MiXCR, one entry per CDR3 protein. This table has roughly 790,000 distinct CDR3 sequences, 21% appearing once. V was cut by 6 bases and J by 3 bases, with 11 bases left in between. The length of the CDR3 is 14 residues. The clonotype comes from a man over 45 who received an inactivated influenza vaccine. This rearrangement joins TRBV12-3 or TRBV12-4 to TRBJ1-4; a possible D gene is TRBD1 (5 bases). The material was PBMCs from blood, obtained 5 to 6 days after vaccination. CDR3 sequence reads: CASSRLGANEKLFF. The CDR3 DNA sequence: TGTGCCAGCAGCCGATTAGGGGCTAATGAAAAACTGTTTTTT.